The sequence of this TCR beta chain was determined in a study of cytomegalovirus exposure and HLA in healthy donors. Study-level results: Researchers reported in a later analysis that a missense DCLRE1C variant was tied to TCR beta V- and J-gene trimming.

The PCR made use of 60 Vbeta and 13 Jbeta primers. Repertoires were generated with immunoSEQ multiplex PCR, while TCRdb's copy carries only in-frame clones and drops some. The sample has over 120,000 clones; around 86% are singletons. Germline-derived CDR1 and CDR2 are GTSNPN and SVGIG (reference sequence). This CDR3 comprises 12 residues. The ends lost 5 bases at V and 5 bases at J; junction bases unmatched: 3. Comments on this clone: What it binds is not known.

V and J are TRBV30 and TRBJ2-1, with 7 bases matching TRBD2. Sequenced input: PBMCs. This clonotype was obtained from a woman aged 30 to 39 in good health and CMV-seronegative. The CDR3 nucleotides read TGTGCCTGGGGACTAGGTCACAATGAGCAGTTCTTC. Its protein product is CAWGLGHNEQFF.